This TCR beta chain was retrieved from a study of blood T cell repertoires in COVID-19. Across the whole study: PBMCs, B-cell-depleted T cells, or T cells were the source of the cDNA or gDNA that made up the material.

The assay was immunoSEQ multiplex PCR, and TCRdb's table has in-frame clones only and misses some. In the table there are about 170,000 clones, around four fifths of which are singletons. A single count supports this clone. Patients of the Seattle cohort, enrolled during active infection, were followed longitudinally. The specimen sequenced was peripheral blood. The origin of this receptor is a woman over 75 with COVID-19, enrolled during active disease.

In DNA, the CDR3 is TGCGCCAGCAGCTTTCTAGGACAGGGGGTGACAACTAATGAAAAACTGTTTTTT. Amino acids: CASSFLGQGVTTNEKLFF. The chain uses TRBV5-1 and TRBJ1-4, with 10 positions matching TRBD1. Per the germline V gene, CDR1 is SGHRS and CDR2 is YFSETQ. V lost 2 bases, J lost 0 bases, and 7 bases stayed unmatched. The CDR3 is made up of 18 amino acids.